The next 2 T cell receptor beta chains were all read from a single sample in a study of T cell responses to AZD1222 COVID-19 vaccine. The data were produced by immunoSEQ multiplex PCR, yet TCRdb's version contains in-frame clones alone and is incomplete. Among 110,000 or so clones listed, about 88% were seen once. The sequencing here drew on peripheral blood, taken 28 days after the second AZD1222 dose. The receptors shown here come from an adult who received the AZD1222 COVID-19 vaccine.

This clone was seen once. The chain combines TRBV27 with TRBJ2-7, with 11 nucleotides matching TRBD1. Trimming took 6 bases from V and 7 from J; bases not matched to a gene: 14. Germline V gene data show CDR1 as MNHEY and CDR2 as SMNVEV (reference sequence). The CDR3 extends over 16 amino acids. The CDR3 loop reads CASSRVSGTGGREQYF. CDR3 bases: TGTGCCAGCAGCCGAGTTTCCGGGACAGGGGGAAGGGAGCAGTACTTC.

The rearrangement links TRBV4-1 to TRBJ1-6; D possibly corresponds to TRBD1 (6 bases). Germline V CDR1 and CDR2: MGHRA, YSYEKL. The CDR3 length is 16 residues. V was trimmed by 4 bases and J by 9 bases, leaving 19 bases between them. The CDR3 sequence: CASSPIGRDMGSPLHF. The CDR3 DNA is TGCGCCAGCAGCCCGATTGGCAGGGACATGGGTTCACCCCTCCACTTT.